These T cell receptor beta chains were read from a single sample in a study of T cells in Graves' hyperthyroidism and ophthalmopathy. TCRdb reprocessed the multiplex PCR reads with MiXCR, giving one entry per CDR3 protein. The table has approximately 640,000 distinct CDR3 sequences, about 18% seen once. Sequencing input: blood. All receptors come from a man between 45 and 60 years old with Graves' hyperthyroidism. The CDR3 runs from the conserved cysteine through the conserved F or W. A D gene is named only where the DNA matches it firmly. Some rows mark clone size as missing; the rest say once, few, many or name a class of expanded clone.

d_call	v_call	clone_size	j_call	cdr3_nt	cdr3_aa
.	TRBV27	.	TRBJ1-5	TGTGCCAGCATCTGGGACCAGGGAGGCAATCGGCCCCAGCATTTT	CASIWDQGGNRPQHF
.	TRBV29-1	many	TRBJ2-3	TGCAGCGTTGACCCAGCGGGCCGTAGCACAGATACGCAGTATTTT	CSVDPAGRSTDTQYF
.	TRBV12-3/TRBV12-4	many	TRBJ2-1	TGTGCCAGCAAGGGGGAGTCGGCCTACAATGAGCAGTTCTTC	CASKGESAYNEQFF
TRBD2	TRBV5-4	few	TRBJ2-2	TGTGCCAGCAGCAAGGGGACTAGCGGGACGACCGGGGAGCTGTTTTTT	CASSKGTSGTTGELFF
.	TRBV7-9	many	TRBJ2-1	TGTGCCAGCAGCTATGCTACGGGACGGGTTTACAATGAGCAGTTCTTC	CASSYATGRVYNEQFF
.	TRBV29-1	.	TRBJ2-3	TGCAGCGTTGGTGTAAATAAAGATACGCAGTATTTT	CSVGVNKDTQYF
.	TRBV6-1	few	TRBJ1-5	TGTGCCAGCAGCGACAGCGTTAATCGGCCCCAGCATTTT	CASSDSVNRPQHF
TRBD2	TRBV4-1	few	TRBJ2-3	TGCGCCAGCAGCCAAGGGACTAGGGTTCAAGATACGCAGTATTTT	CASSQGTRVQDTQYF
TRBD1	TRBV10-3	many	TRBJ2-2	TGTGCCATCACGGGACAGGGGAACACCGGGGAGCTGTTTTTT	CAITGQGNTGELFF
TRBD1	TRBV7-9	many	TRBJ1-5	TGTGCCAGCAGCTTAGTTGGACAGGGAGGACGCCAGCCCCAGCATTTT	CASSLVGQGGRQPQHF
TRBD2	TRBV6-1	many	TRBJ2-7	TGTGCCAGCAGTGGGCCAGGGACTAGCGGAACCTACGAGCAGTACTTC	CASSGPGTSGTYEQYF
TRBD2	TRBV24-1	many	TRBJ2-1	TGTGCCACCAGTGATTTCACTAGCGATTCCTACAATGAGCAGTTCTTC	CATSDFTSDSYNEQFF
TRBD2	TRBV11-2	few	TRBJ2-1	TGTGCCAGCAGTCTCGACTCCGTCGGGGGGAATGAGCAGTTCTTC	CASSLDSVGGNEQFF
TRBD2	TRBV28	.	TRBJ2-1	TGTGCCAGCAGTTCGGGACTAGCGGGAGTCATCGTTGGGTTCTTC	CASSSGLAGVIVGFF
.	TRBV6-2/TRBV6-3	many	TRBJ1-1	TGTGCCAGCAGTTCCCGGACGTCTAGTAACACTGAAGCTTTCTTT	CASSSRTSSNTEAFF
TRBD2	TRBV12-3/TRBV12-4	many	TRBJ2-5	TGTGCCAGCAGTTTTCGGGAGGACGAGACCCAGTACTTC	CASSFREDETQYF
.	TRBV18	few	TRBJ2-1	TGTGCCAGCTCACCACCGGAGTCTCGACAGTACAATGAGCAGTTCTTC	CASSPPESRQYNEQFF
TRBD1	TRBV18	few	TRBJ1-1	TGTGCCAGCTCACCGCAGGGGGCACACACTGAAGCTTTCTTT	CASSPQGAHTEAFF
.	TRBV20-1	many	TRBJ2-3	TGCAGTGCTAGAATTAGCGCAGATACGCAGTATTTT	CSARISADTQYF
.	TRBV18	few	TRBJ1-2	TGTGCCAGCTCACCTGCGACGGCTATTAAAGACTATGGCTACACCTTC	CASSPATAIKDYGYTF
TRBD2	TRBV11-2	many	TRBJ2-2	TGTGCCAGCAGTTACAGGACTAGCGGGAGGTACACCGGGGAGCTGTTTTTT	CASSYRTSGRYTGELFF
.	TRBV6-1	many	TRBJ1-1	TGTGCCAGCAGGACCGAACAGGGAGGGGGCACTGAAGCTTTCTTT	CASRTEQGGGTEAFF
TRBD2	TRBV10-2	many	TRBJ2-3	TGCGCCAGCAGTGAGTCCGGCGGGAGGGGGGGAGATACGCAGTATTTT	CASSESGGRGGDTQYF
.	TRBV14	.	TRBJ1-2	TGTGCCAGCAGCCCTCGCCTTTTCGGCGAGGGCTACACCTTC	CASSPRLFGEGYTF
.	TRBV29-1	few	TRBJ2-3	TGCAGCGTTGAGGTCTTAGAGAACGATACGCAGTATTTT	CSVEVLENDTQYF
TRBD1	TRBV20-1	many	TRBJ1-2	TGCAGTGCTAGACGCAGACAGGGTTCGGACTATGGCTACACCTTC	CSARRRQGSDYGYTF
.	TRBV18	.	TRBJ2-1	TGTGCCAGCTCACCGGGGGCGAGATACAATGAGCAGTTCTTC	CASSPGARYNEQFF
.	TRBV30	many	TRBJ2-7	TGTGCCTGGAGACAGTCGGGGTCCTATTACGAGCAGTACTTC	CAWRQSGSYYEQYF
.	TRBV5-4	few	TRBJ2-2	TGTGCCAGCAGCGCGACGGGCAGCACCGGGGAGCTGTTTTTT	CASSATGSTGELFF
.	TRBV25-1	.	TRBJ1-2	TGTGCCAGCAGTGAATGGGTCGGAGACTATGGCTACACCTTC	CASSEWVGDYGYTF
.	TRBV30	.	TRBJ2-7	TGTGCCTGGAGCGGGACCACCTACGAGCAGTACTTC	CAWSGTTYEQYF
.	TRBV9	.	TRBJ1-1	TGTGCCAGCAGCGTCGGATTAGAGATTAACACTGAAGCTTTCTTT	CASSVGLEINTEAFF
.	TRBV6-1	many	TRBJ1-1	TGTGCCAGCACCTTATTCACTGAAGCTTTCTTT	CASTLFTEAFF
.	TRBV30	.	TRBJ1-2	TGTGCCTGGAAACCACGGCAGGGCTATGGCTACACCTTC	CAWKPRQGYGYTF
.	TRBV6-1	few	TRBJ2-5	TGTGCCGCGGGCTCCTTGGAGACCCAGTACTTC	CAAGSLETQYF
.	TRBV19	many	TRBJ2-3	TGTGCCAGTACCCCGGGAAAGCGCCCTAGCACAGATACGCAGTATTTT	CASTPGKRPSTDTQYF
TRBD1	TRBV20-1	many	TRBJ2-7	TGCAGTGCTAGAAATTACGGGACAGGGTTCTACGAGCAGTACTTC	CSARNYGTGFYEQYF
TRBD2	TRBV5-4	.	TRBJ2-5	TGTGCCAGCAGCTTGGCGGGAGGGACGGAGACCCAGTACTTC	CASSLAGGTETQYF
.	TRBV28	many	TRBJ2-4	TGTGCCAGCCATCCGAAGGGGATAGGCAAAAACATTCAGTACTTC	CASHPKGIGKNIQYF
TRBD1	TRBV20-1	few	TRBJ1-4	TGCGGTGCTAGACACGGCGGGACAGGGGGCCCAAAACTGTTTTTT	CGARHGGTGGPKLFF
TRBD2	TRBV6-2/TRBV6-3	.	TRBJ2-3	TGTGCCATCGGGACTAGCGGCACAGATACGCAGTATTTT	CAIGTSGTDTQYF
.	TRBV28	few	TRBJ1-3	TGTGCCAGCAGTACAGGGTTCTCTGGAAACACCATATATTTT	CASSTGFSGNTIYF
TRBD2	TRBV20-1	.	TRBJ2-7	TGCAGTGCTCCACCCGGGGGTAGCGGGAGCTACGAGCAGTACTTC	CSAPPGGSGSYEQYF
.	TRBV27	few	TRBJ2-3	TGTGCCAGCAGTTTCGGCGGTAGTAGGGATCTAGATACGCAGTATTTT	CASSFGGSRDLDTQYF
.	TRBV28	once	TRBJ1-5	TGTGCCAGCAGTTTAGGAGTAGGGGGGGGACAGCCCCAGCATTTT	CASSLGVGGGQPQHF
.	TRBV11-2	many	TRBJ1-1	TGTGCCAGCAGCCCTTGGGGGCTGGGTACTGAAGCTTTCTTT	CASSPWGLGTEAFF
.	TRBV3-1	few	TRBJ2-7	TGTGCCAGCAGCCCCGGGACAAGGAGATCGGGCTACGAGCAGTACTTC	CASSPGTRRSGYEQYF
.	TRBV29-1	many	TRBJ2-7	TGCAGCGTTGAAGGCAGGGTAGACGAGCAGTACTTC	CSVEGRVDEQYF
.	TRBV24-1	.	TRBJ2-3	TGTGCCACCAGTGATTCTTTGACGGATACGCAGTATTTT	CATSDSLTDTQYF
.	TRBV3-1	few	TRBJ1-5	TGTGCCAGCAGCCAAGACTTGAACGGCGCCCAGCATTTT	CASSQDLNGAQHF
.	TRBV6-2/TRBV6-3	.	TRBJ1-4	TGTGCCAGCAGTCAACGGACGGAAAAACTGTTTTTT	CASSQRTEKLFF
.	TRBV5-1	.	TRBJ2-2	TGCGCCAGCAGTTATGAAGGGGCAACCGGGGAGCTGTTTTTT	CASSYEGATGELFF
TRBD2	TRBV7-2	few	TRBJ2-2	TGTGCCAGCAGCTCATCTAGCGGGAGCTCCACCGGGGAGCTGTTTTTT	CASSSSSGSSTGELFF
.	TRBV11-2	many	TRBJ2-3	TGTGCCAGCAGCTCCCAAACGACAGGCCTCACAGATACGCAGTATTTT	CASSSQTTGLTDTQYF
.	TRBV30	.	TRBJ1-1	TGTGCCTGGGGGTGGGCGAACACTGAAGCTTTCTTT	CAWGWANTEAFF
.	TRBV29-1	.	TRBJ2-7	TGCAGCGTTCTTGCGGTACAGGAGTCCTACGAGCAGTACTTC	CSVLAVQESYEQYF
.	TRBV20-1	.	TRBJ2-5	TGCAGTGCTAGAGATGGCAGGGGTCTCCAAGAGACCCAGTACTTC	CSARDGRGLQETQYF
.	TRBV18	many	TRBJ2-3	TGTGCCAGCTCACTGGTCCAGGGCCCCACAGATACGCAGTATTTT	CASSLVQGPTDTQYF
.	TRBV9	few	TRBJ2-2	TGTGCCAGCAGCGTCGGAGGGATGGGGGCCGGGGAGCTGTTTTTT	CASSVGGMGAGELFF